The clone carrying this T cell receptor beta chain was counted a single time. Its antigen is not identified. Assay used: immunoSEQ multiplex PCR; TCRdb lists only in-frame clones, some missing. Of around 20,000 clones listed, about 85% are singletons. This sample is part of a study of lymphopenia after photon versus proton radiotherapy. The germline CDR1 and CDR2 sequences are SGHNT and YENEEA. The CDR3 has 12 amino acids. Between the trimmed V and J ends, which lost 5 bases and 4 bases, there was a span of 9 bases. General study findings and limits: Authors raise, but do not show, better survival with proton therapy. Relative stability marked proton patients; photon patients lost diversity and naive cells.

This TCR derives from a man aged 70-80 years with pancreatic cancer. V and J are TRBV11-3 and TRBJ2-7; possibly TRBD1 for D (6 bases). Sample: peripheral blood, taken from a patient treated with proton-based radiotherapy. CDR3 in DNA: TGTGCCAGCAGCCCAGGGGTTTACGAGCAGTACTTC. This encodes CASSPGVYEQYF.